This is a list of T cell receptor beta chains from one sample in a study of metastatic and nonmetastatic thyroid tumors. MiXCR reprocessed the PCR reads for TCRdb. The data show some 35,000 clones, with 35% seen just once and over 20% held by the top ten. The sequenced sample consisted of tumor tissue. The receptors shown here come from a female donor with papillary thyroid cancer or a benign thyroid nodule (not recorded which). Some clones in this sample may be carry-over from other donors' samples. Each CDR3 is given with its conserved first and last residue. Fields, in order: J gene, clone size, V gene, CDR3 protein. Size values are once, few and many counts, or a class for expanded clones, and some rows have none.

TRBJ2-7	-	TRBV20-1	CSASKVAGSGEQYF
TRBJ2-7	-	TRBV30	CAWSMLAAAYEQYF
TRBJ2-2	-	TRBV30	CAWSPTVTGELFF
TRBJ2-7	few	TRBV6-1	CASSGGHMDYEQYF
TRBJ1-5	large	TRBV6-1	CASSEAYNAGVPSQHF
TRBJ1-3	few	TRBV27	CASSFRGPISGNTIYF
TRBJ2-7	-	TRBV20-1	CSARDPGLQDPYEQYF
TRBJ2-7	few	TRBV6-1	CASIFEGRLASLEQYF
TRBJ1-3	few	TRBV11-2	CASILRGTGNTIYF
TRBJ2-6	few	TRBV6-1	CASRRSGANVLTF
TRBJ2-3	few	TRBV27	CASSLGGASTDTQYF
TRBJ1-1	-	TRBV28	CASRTTTEAFF
TRBJ2-5	-	TRBV4-1	CASSQGTGEGETQYF
TRBJ1-3	-	TRBV7-2	CASSLVRGVGNTIYF
TRBJ1-2	once	TRBV28	CASSESGKNGYTF
TRBJ2-5	once	TRBV7-6	CASSSKTNWETQYF
TRBJ2-3	-	TRBV24-1	CATSDSTTDTQYF
TRBJ1-3	-	TRBV5-8	CASSVQGFRSGNTIYF
TRBJ2-7	few	TRBV2	CAGQGVSDYEQYF
TRBJ1-3	-	TRBV27	CASSSLGAGGNTIYF
TRBJ2-1	-	TRBV6-1	CASSELAGGPNEQFF
TRBJ1-2	-	TRBV4-2	CASSLQGGGYGYTF
TRBJ2-1	-	TRBV28	CASSLGTANEQFF
TRBJ2-2	few	TRBV6-1	CASSDWGGRPTGELFF
TRBJ1-5	-	TRBV4-3	CASSQDSGVSAQPQHF
TRBJ2-7	medium-sized	TRBV5-1	CASSLEEAGDPYEQYF
TRBJ2-5	-	TRBV19	CASRQGRGQETQYF
TRBJ1-2	few	TRBV30	CAWHPRTFDYTF
TRBJ2-1	-	TRBV12-3/TRBV12-4	CASSSHPGTSVYNEQFF
TRBJ1-6	-	TRBV2	CASSEARALNSPLHF
TRBJ2-7	-	TRBV6-1	CASSEALVRGLSYEQYF
TRBJ1-2	once	TRBV7-8	CASSKEQIYGYTF
TRBJ1-2	few	TRBV28	CASRSDRESGYGYTF
TRBJ2-2	few	TRBV6-1	CASSHRRANTGELFF
TRBJ2-7	-	TRBV12-3/TRBV12-4	CASSLQGGPYEQYF
TRBJ2-1	-	TRBV6-5	CASSYLASSYNEQFF
-	-	TRBV11-2	CASSLEKAGVVYNEQFF
TRBJ2-1	-	TRBV9	CASSVAGWGNEQFF
TRBJ2-3	-	TRBV2	CASSPLTSGPSTDTQYF
TRBJ1-1	few	TRBV6-2/TRBV6-3	CASSYGEGYTEAFF
TRBJ2-7	-	TRBV20-1	CSAITTYYEQYF
TRBJ1-2	-	TRBV19	CASSIFGAAYYGYTF
TRBJ1-1	few	TRBV12-3/TRBV12-4	CASSSDGEAFF
TRBJ1-2	-	TRBV20-1	CSVTPFGQGNYGYTF
TRBJ1-2	-	TRBV28	CASSSPGGANYGYTF
TRBJ2-2	many	TRBV19	CASMAGLGIGELFF
TRBJ2-7	-	TRBV4-1	CASSRTAPSYEQYF
TRBJ1-2	few	TRBV6-1	CASSALQGGGGYTF
TRBJ1-1	-	TRBV2	CASSKTAAFF
TRBJ2-5	-	TRBV30	CAWSVGGSSETQYF
TRBJ2-1	-	TRBV24-1	CATSDSGASVYNEQFF
TRBJ1-1	many	TRBV20-1	CSALKEGDTEAFF
TRBJ1-2	many	TRBV6-1	CASSQLGGNYGYTF
TRBJ2-3	-	TRBV10-3	CAITQGAVSDTQYF
TRBJ2-7	-	TRBV5-1	CASSLEMASGGYEQYF